These 26 T cell receptor beta chains were sequenced from one sample in a study of T cells expressing NK-cell markers. From its re-call of the 5' RACE reads, TCRdb lists each CDR3 protein once, without DNA. The sample table sets out about 450,000 distinct CDR3 sequences. Sample: blood T cells: a sorted CD56 or NKG2C T cell subset, CD4+ or CD8+ T cells, or bulk PBMC T cells (not recorded which). These receptors originate from a woman between 18 and 70 years old in good health.

The chain carries TRBV2 and TRBJ1-6; with no DNA, the TCRdb D assignment of TRBD1 cannot be verified. The CDR3 extends over 15 amino acids. Germline V gives CDR1 SNHLY, CDR2 FYNNEI. The CDR3 here is CASKREGQGVSPLHF.

The chain is built from TRBV20-1 and TRBJ2-5. There are 12 residues in the CDR3. Germline V gene data show CDR1 as DFQATT and CDR2 as SNEGSKA (reference sequence). The CDR3 spells CSARGPQETQYF.

V gene TRBV6-1 combines with J gene TRBJ2-7; the D call from TCRdb, TRBD2, cannot be confirmed without DNA. Germline V gene lookup returns CDR1 MNHNS and CDR2 SASEGT. This CDR3 spans 16 amino acids. The CDR3 sequence: CASSRGGHPFTYEQYF.

CDR3 in amino acids: CASSLAPPGRGGSDTQYF. The chain joins TRBV27 to TRBJ2-3; absent DNA, TCRdb's TRBD1 call cannot be checked. The CDR3 has 18 residues. Germline V gives CDR1 MNHEY, CDR2 SMNVEV (reference sequence).

V usage is TRBV4-2 and J usage is TRBJ2-7; checking the TCRdb D call of TRBD2 is not possible without DNA. Germline loops: CDR1 LGHNA, CDR2 YNFKEQ. The CDR3 runs 16 residues. This chain's CDR3 is CASSQARLAGVYEQYF.

The chain recombines TRBV7-2 with TRBJ2-7; no DNA is available, so the TRBD2 call from TCRdb remains unchecked. CDR3 length: 15 residues. Germline lookup yields CDR1 SGHTA and CDR2 FQGNSA. The CDR3 is CASSFRREESYEQYF.

The chain uses TRBV12-3 or TRBV12-4 and TRBJ1-2. The CDR3 runs to 14 residues. The CDR3 here is CASSLRRANYGYTF.

The CDR3: CSAARIYEQYF. The chain combines TRBV20-1 with TRBJ2-7. The CDR3 runs to 11 residues. Germline CDR1 and CDR2: DFQATT and SNEGSKA (reference sequence).

The chain is built from TRBV12-3 or TRBV12-4 and TRBJ2-7. CDR3 size: 14 residues. Here the CDR3 reads CASSLAGTTYEQYF.

CDR3: CASSLIRGDTQYF. This chain connects TRBV5-4 to TRBJ2-3; TCRdb proposes TRBD1, but this gene call is untestable without DNA. The germline V gene encodes CDR1 SGHNT and CDR2 YYREEE (reference sequence). The CDR3 contains 13 residues. The whole variable domain, filled in from reference TRBV5-4 and TRBJ2-3, reads ETGVTQSPTHLIKTRGQQVTLRCSSQSGHNTVSWYQQALGQGPQFIFQYYREEENGRGNFPPRFSGLQFPNYSSELNVNALELDDSALYLCASSLIRGDTQYFGPGTRLTVL.

The chain combines TRBV2 with TRBJ1-4. Germline loops: CDR1 SNHLY, CDR2 FYNNEI. There are 15 residues in the CDR3. CDR3 residues: CASSVTGPLNEKLFF.

The V and J genes are TRBV7-2 and TRBJ2-1; absent DNA, TCRdb's TRBD2 call cannot be checked. Germline V gene lookup returns CDR1 SGHTA and CDR2 FQGNSA. CDR3 length: 16 amino acids. The CDR3 spells CASSLKTSGGNNEQFF. Complete variable domain (other parts from reference TRBV7-2 and TRBJ2-1): GAGVSQSPSNKVTEKGKDVELRCDPISGHTALYWYRQSLGQGLEFLIYFQGNSAPDKSGLPSDRFSAERTGGSVSTLTIQRTQQEDSAVYLCASSLKTSGGNNEQFFGPGTRLTVL.

V and J are TRBV5-1 and TRBJ2-3; as DNA is missing, the TRBD2 call by TCRdb cannot be tested. This CDR3 spans 20 amino acids. Germline V gene data show CDR1 as SGHRS and CDR2 as YFSETQ. The CDR3 loop reads CASSHKRLAGGLSGTDTQYF.

The chain recombines TRBV7-2 with TRBJ2-7; TCRdb's D call of TRBD2 is untestable without DNA. The CDR3 totals 15 residues. CDR1 and CDR2 (germline): SGHTA, FQGNSA. CDR3 sequence: CASSLAGPSRYEQYF.

CDR3: CASSSSSPGKTYEQYF. J is TRBJ2-7 and V is TRBV7-8; TCRdb selects TRBD1, and the lack of DNA leaves this call unchecked. Germline assignment: CDR1 SGHVS and CDR2 FQNEAQ. The CDR3 is 16 residues long.

This chain links TRBV2 with TRBJ1-1. Per the germline V gene, CDR1 is SNHLY and CDR2 is FYNNEI. CDR3 length: 13 amino acids. This CDR3 reads CASSETVYTEAFF.

The CDR3 loop is CASSQHPGTDNQPQHF. This sequence joins TRBV27 and TRBJ1-5; TCRdb proposes TRBD1, but this gene call is untestable without DNA. Germline V gene sequence: CDR1 MNHEY, CDR2 SMNVEV (reference sequence). This CDR3 region has 16 residues.

The gene calls are TRBV29-1 and TRBJ2-3; TCRdb outputs TRBD2, but without DNA this stays unchecked. The CDR3 covers 16 residues. Germline V gene data show CDR1 as SQVTM and CDR2 as ANQGSEA. CDR3 residues: CSVVASGSLSTDTQYF.

J is TRBJ1-1 and V is TRBV4-3; TCRdb reports TRBD1, a call that lacks DNA to check it against. CDR1 is LGHNA and CDR2 is YSLEER in the germline V gene. The CDR3 totals 16 residues. CDR3 loop: CASSAEPGLSNTEAFF.

The V and J genes are TRBV28 and TRBJ2-3; TCRdb selects TRBD2, and the lack of DNA leaves this call unchecked. The germline V gene encodes CDR1 MDHEN and CDR2 SYDVKM. CDR3 size: 17 residues. CDR3: CASSNRGREAHGDTQYF.

The rearrangement joins TRBV12-3 or TRBV12-4 to TRBJ1-1. This CDR3 spans 14 amino acids. The CDR3 loop reads CASIRPDLNTEAFF.

This chain connects TRBV10-3 to TRBJ2-1; TCRdb's D gene call, TRBD1, goes unchecked for lack of DNA. The CDR3 runs 16 residues. CDR1 ENHRY and CDR2 SYGVKD come from the germline V gene. This chain's CDR3 is CATHAGSLLGYNEQFF.

This rearrangement joins TRBV5-4 to TRBJ2-1; TCRdb selects TRBD2, and the lack of DNA leaves this call unchecked. The CDR3 is 15 amino acids. Germline-derived CDR1 and CDR2 are SGHNT and YYREEE (reference sequence). This CDR3 is CASRLDRGSYNEQFF.

The rearrangement joins TRBV10-3 to TRBJ2-7; TCRdb selects TRBD1, and the lack of DNA leaves this call unchecked. CDR1 and CDR2 from the germline V gene are ENHRY and SYGVKD. CDR3 length equals 15 residues. The CDR3: CAISLGAESSYEQYF.

The genes are TRBV7-2 and TRBJ2-1; TCRdb's D call, TRBD1, is unchecked because there is no DNA. The germline V gene encodes CDR1 SGHTA and CDR2 FQGNSA. This CDR3 contains 14 residues. CDR3 loop: CASRPGQQYNEQFF.

The V and J genes are TRBV20-1 and TRBJ2-7; TCRdb selects TRBD1, and the lack of DNA leaves this call unchecked. Looked up from germline, CDR1 is DFQATT and CDR2 is SNEGSKA (reference sequence). The CDR3 is 13 residues long. The CDR3 protein is CSAFTGTAYEQYF.